The source of this TCR beta chain is a study of T cell repertoires in cytomegalovirus infection. As regards this clonotype: The antigen remains unidentified.

Findings and caveats of the study: Using cumulative public TCR beta family frequency, the authors identified those who carried CMV together with the relevant HLA.

CDR3 length equals 13 residues. Germline lookup yields CDR1 SGHRS and CDR2 YFSETQ. The V gene lost 4 bases and the J gene lost 2 bases, with 10 bases spanning the gap. Each CDR3 protein gets one entry after TCRdb re-called the reads with MiXCR. The sample holds a few hundred thousand distinct CDR3 sequences, 17% seen once. The chain employs TRBV5-1 and TRBJ2-7; TRBD2 is a possible D gene (6 bases). The source of this sequence is a human donor in good health (CMV status not recorded). Some clones in this sample may be carry-over from other donors' samples. The source material was CD8+ T cells from PBMCs. CDR3 coding DNA: TGCGCCAGCAGCGGGGCGGGGCCCTACGAGCAGTACTTC. It codes for CASSGAGPYEQYF.